This record covers a single T cell receptor (beta chain). As yet, its antigen is unknown. Amplification used 60 Vbeta primers and 13 Jbeta primers. Generated by immunoSEQ multiplex PCR, the TCRdb table keeps only in-frame clones and is missing some. The sample has around 170,000 clones; more than 75% are singletons. Trimming stripped 5 bases from V and 2 bases from J, with 12 bases between. The CDR3 covers 15 residues. Germline V gene sequence: CDR1 MGHRA, CDR2 YSYEKL. This specimen belongs to a study of cytomegalovirus exposure and HLA in healthy donors. Whole-study findings and limits: The study reported that TCR beta sequences accurately predicted HLA-A and HLA-B alleles in most subjects. In a later analysis, a genetic analysis reported fewer productive-TCR N-insertions in an Asian-associated ancestry cluster than the cohort average. There were fewer than 200 TCR beta chains listed as cytomegalovirus-associated.

The chain links TRBV4-1 to TRBJ1-4, with D unclear. Sequenced sample: PBMCs. The TCR was taken from a man aged 40-49 years in good health and CMV-seronegative. DNA of the CDR3: TGCGCCAGCAGCGCCCGACACTCGACTAATGAAAAACTGTTTTTT. It is translated as CASSARHSTNEKLFF.